Listed below are T cell receptor beta chains from one sample, sequenced in a study of circulating tumor DNA in untreated peripheral T-cell lymphoma. Sequencing was performed with immunoSEQ multiplex PCR; in TCRdb, only in-frame clones are kept and a portion is missing. This table holds roughly 380 clones, 55% to 80% found once. The sequencing input was cell-free DNA from blood serum. The receptors originated from a human donor with peripheral T-cell lymphoma. The CDR3 runs from the conserved cysteine through the conserved F or W. D genes are given only for firm matches. Rows may omit the clone size; those that give it use once, few, many or a size class.

>few|17|NA|TRBV21-1|TRBJ1-1
TGTGCCAGCAGCAAAAATCAAGGGAAGGGGGCGCATACTGAAGCTTTCTTT
CASSKNQGKGAHTEAFF
>NA|15|NA|TRBV7-9|TRBJ2-7
TGTGCCAGCAGCCCGCCCTTGGGGCAGAAGGAAGAGCAGTACTTC
CASSPPLGQKEEQYF
>NA|11|NA|TRBV5-6|TRBJ1-1
TGTGCCAGCAGCTTGTTTTCGGAAGCTTTCTTT
CASSLFSEAFF
>NA|13|NA|TRBV18|TRBJ2-7
TGTGCCAGCTCACCATTGAGGGAAAGCGAGCAGTACTTC
CASSPLRESEQYF
>NA|14|NA|TRBV5-4|TRBJ1-1
TGTGCCAGCAGCCCCCGGGGCCGGACGAGTGAAGCTTTCTTT
CASSPRGRTSEAFF
>NA|14|NA|TRBV6-4|TRBJ1-1
TGTGCCAGCAGTGAGTATTCGGATAACACTGAAGCTTTCTTT
CASSEYSDNTEAFF
>NA|14|NA|TRBV2|TRBJ1-3
TGTGCCAGCAGCCCCGGGAGTTCTGGAAACACCATATATTTT
CASSPGSSGNTIYF
>NA|15|NA|TRBV27|TRBJ1-1
TGTGCCAGCAGTTTATCTGCGCTGAGGCCCACTGAAGCTTTCTTT
CASSLSALRPTEAFF
>NA|15|NA|TRBV9|TRBJ2-3
TGTGCCAGCAGCGTTGTTGGGGGTAGCACAGATACGCAGTATTTT
CASSVVGGSTDTQYF
>NA|16|NA|TRBV7-9|TRBJ2-5
TGTGCCAGCAGCTTGTACGGGCAGAAACGAGGGGAGACCCAGTACTTC
CASSLYGQKRGETQYF
>few|15|NA|TRBV5-1|TRBJ1-4
TGCGCCAGCAGCTTGGTACAGGGACTTGGCGGAAAACTGTTTTTT
CASSLVQGLGGKLFF
>NA|15|TRBD1|TRBV29-1|TRBJ2-2
TGCAGCGTCCACACTGGGGCAGGGGGCGCCGGGGAGCTGTTTTTT
CSVHTGAGGAGELFF
>few|14|NA|TRBV5-1|TRBJ2-5
TGCGCCAGCAGCTTGGACGCATCGCGTCAGACCCAGTACTTC
CASSLDASRQTQYF
>NA|16|NA|TRBV5-1|TRBJ2-2
TGCGCCAGCACCCCAGACACCTCGGGGCACACCGGGGAGCTGTTTTTT
CASTPDTSGHTGELFF
>NA|15|NA|TRBV11-2|TRBJ2-2
TGTGCCAGCAGCGAAGGAGGACTACGGACCGGGGAGCTGTTTTTT
CASSEGGLRTGELFF
>NA|15|TRBD1|TRBV18|TRBJ1-1
TGTGCCAGCTCACCGCACGACAGCCGCCGACAGGGAGCTTTCTTT
CASSPHDSRRQGAFF
>NA|12|NA|TRBV5-6|TRBJ2-2
TGTGCCAGCAGCTCTGGGGGCGGAGAGCTGTTTTTT
CASSSGGGELFF
>NA|16|TRBD2|TRBV15|TRBJ2-5
TGTGCCACCAGCAGGGGGACTAGTGGGGGACAAGAGACCCAGTACTTC
CATSRGTSGGQETQYF
>NA|16|NA|TRBV5-1|TRBJ2-3
TGCGCCAGCAGCTTGGGGGGCACAAGTGGAACAGATACGCAGTATTTT
CASSLGGTSGTDTQYF
>few|14|TRBD1|TRBV7-6|TRBJ1-1
TGTGCCAGCAGCTCGGGACAGACGAACACTGAAGCTTTCTTT
CASSSGQTNTEAFF
>NA|16|NA|TRBV11-2|TRBJ1-2
TGTGCCAGCCACCGTCTCGGGGGCAGAATCGACTATGGCTACACCTTC
CASHRLGGRIDYGYTF
>NA|12|NA|TRBV30|TRBJ2-7
TGTGCCTGGGGGGCGGTAATCTACGAGCAGTACTTC
CAWGAVIYEQYF
>NA|12|NA|TRBV6-5|TRBJ1-4
TGTGCCAGCAGCCCACCGAGAGAAAAACTGTTTTTT
CASSPPREKLFF
>few|13|NA|TRBV4-1|TRBJ1-6
TGCGCCAGCAGCCAAGATTGGGATTCACCCCTCCACTTT
CASSQDWDSPLHF
>once|15|TRBD2|TRBV6-1|TRBJ2-3
TGTGCCAGCAGCCCCGGGACTACCTACACAGATACGCAGTATTTT
CASSPGTTYTDTQYF
>NA|15|TRBD2|TRBV5-1|TRBJ2-5
TGCGCCAGCAGCTTTGTAGCGGGAGTCGGTGAGACCCAGTACTTC
CASSFVAGVGETQYF